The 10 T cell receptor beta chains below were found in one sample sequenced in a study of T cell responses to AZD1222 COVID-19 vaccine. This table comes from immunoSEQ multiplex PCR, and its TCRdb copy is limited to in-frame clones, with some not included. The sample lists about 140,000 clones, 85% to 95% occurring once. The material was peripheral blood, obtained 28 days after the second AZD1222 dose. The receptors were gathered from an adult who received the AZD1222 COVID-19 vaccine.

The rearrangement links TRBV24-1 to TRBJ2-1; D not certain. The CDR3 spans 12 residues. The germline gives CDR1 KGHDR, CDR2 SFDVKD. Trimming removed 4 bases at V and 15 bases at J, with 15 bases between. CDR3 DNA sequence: TGTGCCACCAGTGAAAGACCCGGGCTTGTGTTCTTC. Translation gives CATSERPGLVFF.

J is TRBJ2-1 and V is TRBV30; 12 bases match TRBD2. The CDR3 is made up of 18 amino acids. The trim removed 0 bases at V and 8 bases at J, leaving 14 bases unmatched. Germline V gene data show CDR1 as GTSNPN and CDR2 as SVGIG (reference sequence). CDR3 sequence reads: CAWSVGLAGFSWRDEQFF. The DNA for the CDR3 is TGTGCCTGGAGTGTAGGACTAGCGGGGTTCTCATGGCGGGATGAGCAGTTCTTC.

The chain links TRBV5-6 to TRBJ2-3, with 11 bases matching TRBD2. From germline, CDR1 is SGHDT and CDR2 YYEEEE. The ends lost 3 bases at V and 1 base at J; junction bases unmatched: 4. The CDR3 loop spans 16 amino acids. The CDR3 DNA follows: TGTGCCAGCAGCTGGGGTAGCGGGGGGGGCACAGATACGCAGTATTTT. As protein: CASSWGSGGGTDTQYF.

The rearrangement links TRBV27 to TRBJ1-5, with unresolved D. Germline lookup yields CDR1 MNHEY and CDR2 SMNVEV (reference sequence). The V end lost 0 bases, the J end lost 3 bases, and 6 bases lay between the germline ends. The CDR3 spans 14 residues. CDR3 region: CASSLSGVNQPQHF. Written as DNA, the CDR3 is TGTGCCAGCAGTTTATCCGGAGTCAATCAGCCCCAGCATTTT.

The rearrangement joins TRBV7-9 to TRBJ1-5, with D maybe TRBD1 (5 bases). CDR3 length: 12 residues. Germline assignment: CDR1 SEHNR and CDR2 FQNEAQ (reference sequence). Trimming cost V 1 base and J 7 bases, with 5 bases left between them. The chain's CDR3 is CASSLGDQPQHF. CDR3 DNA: TGTGCCAGCAGCTTAGGGGACCAGCCCCAGCATTTT.

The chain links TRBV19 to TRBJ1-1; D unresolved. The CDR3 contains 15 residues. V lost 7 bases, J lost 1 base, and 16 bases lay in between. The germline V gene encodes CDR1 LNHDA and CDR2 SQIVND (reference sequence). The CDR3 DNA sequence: TGTGCCAGTACGTGGAGGGCCTGGGGGAACACTGAAGCTTTCTTT. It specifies CASTWRAWGNTEAFF.

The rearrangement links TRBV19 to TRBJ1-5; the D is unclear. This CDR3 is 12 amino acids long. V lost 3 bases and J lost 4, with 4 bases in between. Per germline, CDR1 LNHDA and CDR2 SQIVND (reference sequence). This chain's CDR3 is CASSIENQPQHF. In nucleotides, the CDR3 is TGTGCCAGTAGTATTGAAAATCAGCCCCAGCATTTT.

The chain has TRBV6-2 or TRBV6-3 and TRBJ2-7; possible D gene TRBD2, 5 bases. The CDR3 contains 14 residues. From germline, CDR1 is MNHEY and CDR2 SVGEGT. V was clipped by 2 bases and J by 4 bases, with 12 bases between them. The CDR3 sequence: CASSYKGALYEQYF. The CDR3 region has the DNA TGTGCCAGCAGTTACAAGGGAGCCCTTTACGAGCAGTACTTC.

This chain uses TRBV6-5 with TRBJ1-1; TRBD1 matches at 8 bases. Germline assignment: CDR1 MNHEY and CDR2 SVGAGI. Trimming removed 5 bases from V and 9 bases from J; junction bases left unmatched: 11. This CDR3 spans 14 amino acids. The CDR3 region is CASSPQGAGAKAFF. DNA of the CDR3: TGTGCCAGCAGTCCCCAGGGGGCAGGAGCCAAAGCTTTCTTT.

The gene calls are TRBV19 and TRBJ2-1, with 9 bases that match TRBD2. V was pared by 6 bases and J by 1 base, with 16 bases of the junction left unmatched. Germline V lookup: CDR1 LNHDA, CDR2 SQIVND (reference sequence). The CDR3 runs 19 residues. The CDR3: CASSYSGGGGAGSYNEQFF. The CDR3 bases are TGTGCCAGTAGCTACTCGGGTGGCGGGGGGGCCGGATCCTACAATGAGCAGTTCTTC.